This T cell receptor beta chain was observed in a study of blood T cells in healthy people across ages. A J-beta primer mix and a sample-barcoded 5' primer were used in a second PCR of about 7 to 12 cycles. TCRdb reprocessed the 5' RACE reads with MiXCR, giving one entry per CDR3 protein. The sample yields more than 1.4 million distinct CDR3 sequences, 42% seen once. Germline V gene data show CDR1 as SGDLS and CDR2 as YYNGEE. The V gene end was trimmed by 3 bases and the J gene end by 7 bases; junction bases not matched to a gene: 9. This CDR3 is built from 14 residues. What was sequenced was blood. This sequence joins TRBV9 and TRBJ1-1, with 7 positions matching TRBD1. The clonotype originates from a woman aged 18-29 years in good health. The CDR3 DNA is TGTGCCAGCAGCGCACCCGGGACAGAGATTGAAGCTTTCTTT. Its translation is CASSAPGTEIEAFF.